The 24 T cell receptor beta chains given below trace back to one sample, sequenced in a study of tumor-infiltrating lymphocytes in localized non-small cell lung cancer. Data came from immunoSEQ multiplex PCR; TCRdb stores just in-frame clones and leaves some out. The sample holds some 10,000 clones, 55% to 80% seen once. Sequenced sample: lung tumor tissue. Receptors were obtained from a human donor with non-small cell lung cancer.

This rearrangement joins TRBV4-3 to TRBJ2-1, with TRBD1 matching over 9 bases. Per germline, CDR1 LGHNA and CDR2 YSLEER. The CDR3 consists of 15 residues. The V segment lost 6 bases and the J segment 4 bases; nucleotides outside the gene matches: 7. CDR3 bases: TGCGCCAGCAGTCAGGGGACAGGGCGGTACAATGAGCAGTTCTTC. This gives the protein CASSQGTGRYNEQFF.

The chain carries TRBV7-2 and TRBJ2-2; 9 bases align to TRBD1. Germline values: CDR1 SGHTA, CDR2 FQGNSA. CDR3 size: 15 residues. V shed 4 bases, J shed 6 bases, and the junction held 6 bases outside the gene matches. The CDR3: CASSYSQGAAGELFF. In DNA, the CDR3 is TGTGCCAGCAGCTATTCACAGGGGGCGGCCGGGGAGCTGTTTTTT.

CDR3 nucleotides: TGTGCCAGCAGCGCGACACCGGGACTAGTCGGCGAGCAGTACTTC. It yields the protein CASSATPGLVGEQYF. This rearrangement joins TRBV5-8 to TRBJ2-7; 8 positions agree with TRBD2. The CDR3 consists of 15 residues. The V and J ends lost 4 bases and 6 bases, in that order; junction bases with no gene match: 12. Germline CDR1 SGHTS, CDR2 YDEGEE.

This clone showed up just once. The J gene is TRBJ1-5, the V gene TRBV7-9; D remains unclear. V lost 2 bases and J lost 4, with 9 bases in between. The CDR3 extends over 14 amino acids. The germline V gene has CDR1 SEHNR and CDR2 FQNEAQ (reference sequence). CDR3 residues: CASSLLGGNQPQHF. The CDR3 DNA is TGTGCCAGCAGCTTACTCGGCGGGAATCAGCCCCAGCATTTT.

The rearrangement uses TRBV14 and TRBJ2-1, with 9 bases identical to TRBD2. There are 14 residues in the CDR3. Germline CDR1 SGHDN, CDR2 FVKESK. V shed 2 bases and J 4 bases; nucleotides not matched to a gene: 0. In DNA, the CDR3 is TGTGCCAGCAGCCAACTAGCGGGGTACAATGAGCAGTTCTTC. Protein sequence: CASSQLAGYNEQFF.

The chain employs TRBV29-1 and TRBJ2-7; 11 nucleotides match TRBD2. The CDR3 totals 12 residues. The germline CDR1 and CDR2 sequences are SQVTM and ANQGSEA. Trimming took 6 bases from V and 2 from J; bases not matched to a gene: 0. The CDR3 region is CSVTSGTYEQYF. The CDR3 DNA reads as TGCAGCGTGACTAGCGGGACCTACGAGCAGTACTTC.

In this sample, this clone is medium-sized. V and J are TRBV5-6 and TRBJ2-3; no clear D gene. V lost 3 bases to trimming and J lost 8 bases, with 7 bases between them. The CDR3 totals 11 residues. Germline values: CDR1 SGHDT, CDR2 YYEEEE. The DNA for the CDR3 is TGTGCCAGCAGCTCCGTTGGTACGCAGTATTTT. It translates to CASSSVGTQYF.

The gene calls are TRBV5-1 and TRBJ1-2; D not resolved. V gave up 4 bases and J gave up 0 bases, with 13 bases separating them. The CDR3 runs 15 residues. Germline loops: CDR1 SGHRS, CDR2 YFSETQ. CDR3 loop: CASSPGLLANYGYTF. The CDR3, as DNA: TGCGCCAGCAGCCCAGGATTACTAGCTAACTATGGCTACACCTTC.

The chain joins TRBV6-5 to TRBJ1-3, with a possible D match to TRBD1 (6 bases). The CDR3 runs to 14 residues. With 2 bases removed from V and 4 bases from J, the gap between germline ends came to 9 bases. CDR1 is MNHEY and CDR2 is SVGAGI in the germline V gene. In DNA form, the CDR3 reads TGTGCCAGCAGTTACGGGACACAAGGAAACACCATATATTTT. It codes for CASSYGTQGNTIYF.

The V gene is TRBV30, the J gene TRBJ2-7, with unresolved D. CDR1 and CDR2 from the germline V gene are GTSNPN and SVGIG (reference sequence). Trimming cost V 3 bases and J 5 bases, with 11 bases left between them. The CDR3 runs to 12 residues. Written as DNA, the CDR3 is TGTGCCTGGAGCCAAACGTCCGACGAGCAGTACTTC. Translated: CAWSQTSDEQYF.

The J gene is TRBJ1-4, the V gene TRBV7-9; 8 bases align to TRBD1. With V trimmed by 7 bases and J by 5 bases, 6 bases remained unmatched. Germline V gene sequence: CDR1 SEHNR, CDR2 FQNEAQ (reference sequence). There are 14 residues in the CDR3. The CDR3 spells CASIMDRANEKLFF. The CDR3 bases are TGTGCCAGCATCATGGACAGGGCGAATGAAAAACTGTTTTTT.

The chain employs TRBV5-5 and TRBJ2-7; D not resolved. This CDR3 region has 13 residues. V lost 4 bases to trimming and J lost 8 bases, with 16 bases between them. Germline V gene data show CDR1 as SGHKS and CDR2 as YYEKEE (reference sequence). For the CDR3, the DNA is TGTGCCAGCAGCCCCTCGGGCAGCCCTAAGCAGTACTTC. It yields the protein CASSPSGSPKQYF.

CDR3 nucleotide sequence: TGTGCCAGCAGCTTACGAGGGAGGGCCGGCGAGCAGTACTTC. It specifies CASSLRGRAGEQYF. The chain carries TRBV7-2 and TRBJ2-7; 7 bases are shared with TRBD2. Germline V gene lookup returns CDR1 SGHTA and CDR2 FQGNSA. V lost 2 bases, J lost 6 bases, and 7 bases stayed unmatched. CDR3 length: 14 amino acids.

This clone was seen a handful of times. This chain links TRBV25-1 with TRBJ1-2, with D unclear. Germline loops: CDR1 MGHDK, CDR2 SYGVNS. V was cut by 5 bases and J by 4 bases, with 17 bases left in between. The CDR3 runs 15 residues. The CDR3 region has the DNA TGTGCCAGCAGTCCAGAGGGCGGGCCAGTCTATGGCTACACCTTC. This translates into CASSPEGGPVYGYTF.

The V and J genes are TRBV30 and TRBJ2-2; unclear D gene. The CDR3 contains 14 residues. The ends were cut back, 1 base at V and 0 bases at J, with 6 bases in the middle. Germline-derived CDR1 and CDR2 are GTSNPN and SVGIG (reference sequence). The CDR3 loop is CAWSEGANTGELFF. The CDR3 coding sequence is TGTGCCTGGAGTGAGGGCGCGAACACCGGGGAGCTGTTTTTT.

The chain links TRBV30 to TRBJ1-3, with TRBD1 identical over 7 bases. The germline V gene has CDR1 GTSNPN and CDR2 SVGIG (reference sequence). V lost 4 bases and J lost 7; bases outside the gene matches: 10. This CDR3 comprises 14 residues. CDR3 loop: CAWTRRGQPNTIYF. DNA for the CDR3: TGTGCCTGGACGAGGAGGGGGCAACCGAACACCATATATTTT.

The chain is built from TRBV4-3 and TRBJ2-1; D may be TRBD2 (7 bases). The CDR3 has 16 amino acids. Germline V CDR1 and CDR2: LGHNA, YSLEER. V lost 4 bases and J lost 4, with 17 bases in between. CDR3 nucleotide sequence: TGCGCCAGCAGCCTCGCCCTCGGGGGGCTTTACAATGAGCAGTTCTTC. Protein product: CASSLALGGLYNEQFF.

This chain links TRBV20-1 with TRBJ1-2, with no clear D. Looked up from germline, CDR1 is DFQATT and CDR2 is SNEGSKA (reference sequence). V shed 2 bases and J shed 8 bases, with 9 bases lying between them. The CDR3 spans 11 residues. The CDR3 coding sequence is TGCAGTGCTAGATTAGGGAGGGGCTACACCTTC. This codes for CSARLGRGYTF.

This chain connects TRBV28 to TRBJ2-2; D perhaps matches TRBD1 (6 bases). The CDR3 contains 13 residues. Looked up from germline, CDR1 is MDHEN and CDR2 is SYDVKM. Trimming removed 3 bases at V and 5 bases at J, with 7 bases between. This CDR3 is CASSFRGTGELFF. The CDR3, as DNA: TGTGCCAGCAGTTTTAGGGGGACCGGGGAGCTGTTTTTT.

This clone was counted between two and nine times. This chain uses TRBV28 with TRBJ1-4; D call uncertain. V was trimmed by 7 bases and J by 10 bases, leaving 13 bases between them. CDR3 length: 12 residues. Germline V CDR1 and CDR2: MDHEN, SYDVKM. The CDR3 DNA follows: TGTGCCAGCACCCCACCGCGGGGAAAACTGTTTTTT. It encodes CASTPPRGKLFF.

V usage is TRBV4-1 and J usage is TRBJ2-2, with no clear D. The V end was cut by 1 base, the J end by 2 bases, with 8 bases between. The CDR3 sequence is 15 residues long. CDR1 and CDR2 from the germline V gene are MGHRA and YSYEKL. The CDR3 loop reads CASSQVASNTGELFF. CDR3 nucleotide sequence: TGCGCCAGCAGCCAAGTTGCCAGTAACACCGGGGAGCTGTTTTTT.

The CDR3, as DNA: TGCGCCAGCAGCTTGGACACCGTTGTAGGGGAGCTGTTTTTT. It codes for CASSLDTVVGELFF. V is TRBV5-1 and J is TRBJ2-2, with unresolved D. Trimming pared 0 bases from V and 8 bases from J, leaving 11 bases between. From germline, CDR1 is SGHRS and CDR2 YFSETQ. The CDR3 consists of 14 residues.

V gene TRBV19 combines with J gene TRBJ2-5; D tentatively fits TRBD1 or TRBD2 (5 bases each). Deletions cut 1 base from V and 4 bases from J, with 16 bases between. Germline loops: CDR1 LNHDA, CDR2 SQIVND (reference sequence). The CDR3 spans 16 residues. The CDR3 spells CASSIVPREGRETQYF. In DNA, the CDR3 is TGTGCCAGTAGTATAGTACCCAGGGAAGGGAGAGAGACCCAGTACTTC.

The table lists this clone with a few counts. V and J are TRBV6-1 and TRBJ2-5, with no clear D. Trimming stripped 4 bases from V and 5 bases from J, with 5 bases between. This CDR3 is built from 11 residues. Germline-derived CDR1 and CDR2 are MNHNS and SASEGT. As DNA, the CDR3 is TGTGCCAGCAGTGTAAGGGAGACCCAGTACTTC. Encoded protein: CASSVRETQYF.